The rows below give T cell receptor beta chains drawn from one sample of a study of blood T cells in healthy people across ages. A single record per CDR3 protein comes from TCRdb applying MiXCR to the 5' RACE reads. The sample has approximately 1,100,000 distinct CDR3 sequences; 40% to 50% are singletons. Sequenced: blood. These receptors all stem from a woman aged 55 to 70 in good health. CDR3s include the opening cysteine and the closing phenylalanine or tryptophan. A D gene is named only where the DNA matches it firmly. The size entry is marked missing in some rows and otherwise reads once, few, many or a size class.

j_call clone_size d_call v_call cdr3_nt cdr3_aa
TRBJ2-3 . TRBD1 TRBV2 TGTGCCAGCAGTCGGACAGGGAAAGATACGCAGTATTTT CASSRTGKDTQYF
TRBJ2-5 . . TRBV12-3/TRBV12-4 TGTGCCAGCAGTTTCAAGGGAAGCGCAGAGACCCAGTACTTC CASSFKGSAETQYF
TRBJ2-1 few TRBD2 TRBV12-3/TRBV12-4 TGTGCCAGCAGTCCGCTAGCGGTGAGCTCCTACAATGAGCAGTTCTTC CASSPLAVSSYNEQFF
TRBJ2-7 once TRBD2 TRBV10-3 TGTACCATCAGTAAGGAGGCGGGAGGGTCCTACGAGCAGTACTTC CTISKEAGGSYEQYF
TRBJ1-2 . TRBD1 TRBV14 TGTGCCAGCAGCCAAGATATAACAGGGGTTTGTGGCTACACCTTC CASSQDITGVCGYTF
TRBJ2-5 few . TRBV6-6 TGTGCCAGCAGTTACGCGCACCGGGACATTGAGACCCAGTACTTC CASSYAHRDIETQYF
TRBJ2-4 once . TRBV6-4 TGTGCCAGGACTCCGGGCTGGAAAACCAAAAACATTCAGTACTTC CARTPGWKTKNIQYF
TRBJ1-2 few TRBD1 TRBV27 TGTGCCAGCAGAGACAGGGGAGATGGCTACACCTTC CASRDRGDGYTF
TRBJ2-3 few TRBD1 TRBV3-1 TGTGCCAGCAGCGGACAGGGCCCCACGCAGTATTTT CASSGQGPTQYF
TRBJ1-2 few . TRBV11-2 TGTGCCAGCAGCTCAGCTGGGGGGACTGGGTATGGCTACACCTTC CASSSAGGTGYGYTF
TRBJ2-1 . TRBD1 TRBV6-1 TGCCGAGGGGGACAGGGTTACAATGAGCAGTTCTTC CRGGQGYNEQFF
TRBJ2-1 few TRBD2 TRBV5-1 TGCGCCAGCAGCTTGGCCAAGACTAGCGCCCGGGGTAATGAGCAGTTCTTC CASSLAKTSARGNEQFF
TRBJ2-1 . TRBD2 TRBV27 TGTGCCAGCAGTTTATCAGCAATAGCGGGAGACTATTATGAGCAGTTCTTC CASSLSAIAGDYYEQFF
TRBJ2-3 . TRBD2 TRBV28 TGTGCCATCCATCCTCCTACCGGGACTAGCGGTATCAGGTACACAGATACGCAGTATTTT CAIHPPTGTSGIRYTDTQYF
TRBJ2-1 . TRBD2 TRBV3-1 TGTGCCAGCAGCCAAGTGGGAGGGCTGGATGAGCAGTTCTTC CASSQVGGLDEQFF
TRBJ2-1 few . TRBV11-2 TGTGCCAGCACCCAGGGGTATGAGCAGTTCTTC CASTQGYEQFF
TRBJ2-3 . TRBD2 TRBV6-5 TGTGCCAGCAAACTGGGACTAGCGGGAGCAGATACGCAGTATTTT CASKLGLAGADTQYF
TRBJ1-5 . . TRBV28 TGTGTCACCGCAGTTGATCAGCCCCAGCATTTT CVTAVDQPQHF
TRBJ1-2 . . TRBV7-9 TGTGCCAGCAGCCCACTCGTGGTTAAATATGGCTACACCTTC CASSPLVVKYGYTF
TRBJ1-4 . TRBD1 TRBV3-1 TGTGCCAGCAGCCAGCTCGGACAGGGGGGTGAAAAACTGTTTTTT CASSQLGQGGEKLFF
TRBJ2-5 . . TRBV27 TGTGCCAGCAGTTTCCGACAGGCACCAGGACTAGTAATTCAAGAGACCCAGTACTTC CASSFRQAPGLVIQETQYF
TRBJ2-5 few TRBD2 TRBV6-6 TGTGCCAGCACCAAGACTAGCGGGAGGGGAGAGACCCAGTACTTC CASTKTSGRGETQYF
TRBJ2-1 few . TRBV29-1 TGCAGCGTTGCCCCCTACAATGAGCAGTTCTTC CSVAPYNEQFF
TRBJ1-6 . . TRBV6-5 TGTGCCAGCAGAATACGGGGATACTATTCACCCCCCCACTTT CASRIRGYYSPPHF
TRBJ2-3 . . TRBV7-6 TGTGCCAGCAGCTGCGTTGCGGGAGATACGCAGTATTTT CASSCVAGDTQYF
TRBJ2-1 few TRBD2 TRBV7-6 TGTGCCAGCAGCTTAATTATAGCGGGCGTGTACAATGAGCAGTTCTTC CASSLIIAGVYNEQFF
TRBJ2-1 . . TRBV5-1 TGCGCCAGCAGCTTGGCAGGACCAAAGTCACACAATGAGCAGTTCTTC CASSLAGPKSHNEQFF
TRBJ2-3 few . TRBV10-3 TGTGCCATCAGAATGGGGGATACGCAGTATTTT CAIRMGDTQYF
TRBJ1-6 . . TRBV5-6 TGTGCCAGCAGCTTTCCTGGGCCTAATTCACCCCTCCACTTT CASSFPGPNSPLHF
TRBJ2-1 . TRBD2 TRBV27 TGTGCCAGCAGTCCATACTTAGCGGGAGGAGGTTCTGGGTACAATGAGCAGTTCTTT CASSPYLAGGGSGYNEQFF
TRBJ1-2 . . TRBV12-3/TRBV12-4 TGTGCCAGCAGTTTACTGTCGGGCTATGGCTACACCTTC CASSLLSGYGYTF
TRBJ1-2 . . TRBV4-3 TGCGCCAGCAGCCAAGTAGCGGGCGGTTATGGCTACACCTTC CASSQVAGGYGYTF
TRBJ1-1 few . TRBV6-6 TGTGCCAGCAGTTACGACGGGGACAACACTGAAGCTTTCTTT CASSYDGDNTEAFF
TRBJ2-3 many TRBD1 TRBV7-2 TGTGCCAGTACGAACAGGGGGCCCACAGATACGCAGTATTTT CASTNRGPTDTQYF
TRBJ2-7 . . TRBV4-2 TGTGCCAGCAGTCGTCCGGGGACGGTCGGGCAGTACTTC CASSRPGTVGQYF
TRBJ2-5 . . TRBV5-1 TGCGCCGGCAGCTTTCCGAGCGTCGAAGAGACCCAGTACTTC CAGSFPSVEETQYF
TRBJ1-1 few TRBD1 TRBV15 TGTGCCACCAGCAGTCCCGCCAGGGGGGCTGAAGCTTTCTTT CATSSPARGAEAFF
TRBJ2-3 . . TRBV27 TGTGCCAGCAGTTTAGGGTGGTCTGGCACAGATACGCAGTATTTT CASSLGWSGTDTQYF
TRBJ2-7 . . TRBV30 TGTGCCTGGAGCCGCACAGGGCAAGACGAGCAGTACTTC CAWSRTGQDEQYF
TRBJ2-7 many TRBD2 TRBV6-5 TGTGCCAGCAGTCTAGCGGGAGTCTCCTACGAGCAGTACTTC CASSLAGVSYEQYF
TRBJ1-2 . . TRBV11-2 TGTGCCAGCAGCTTAGTGGTGGGGGAAGGGGGCTATGGCTACACCTTC CASSLVVGEGGYGYTF
TRBJ1-5 few TRBD1 TRBV6-5 TGTGCCAGCAGTTACTCGACAGGGGCGCGTCAGCCCCAGCATTTT CASSYSTGARQPQHF
TRBJ2-1 . . TRBV27 TGTGCCAGCACCCACGAAGGGGTAAGCTCCTACAATGAGCAGTTCTTC CASTHEGVSSYNEQFF
TRBJ1-2 few . TRBV7-9 TGTGCCAGCAGCTTCGACTTACCAGGGGATGGCTACACCTTC CASSFDLPGDGYTF